The rows below give T cell receptor beta chains drawn from one sample of a study of blood T cell repertoires in COVID-19. Libraries were prepared by immunoSEQ multiplex PCR; TCRdb keeps only in-frame clonotypes and omits some of them. This table holds 400,000 to 450,000 clones, over 75% found once. Sequences were obtained from PBMCs or T cells enriched from blood (not recorded which). These receptors were obtained from a man aged 25 to 40 who had recovered from COVID-19. The CDR3 runs from the conserved cysteine through the conserved F or W. A D gene is named only where the DNA matches it firmly. The listing skips clone size in some rows; elsewhere it reads once, few, many or a size class.

. | . | TRBJ2-7 | TRBV18 | TGTGCCAGCTCACCAGACTCCCGGCGGTACTCCTACGAGCAGTACTTC | CASSPDSRRYSYEQYF
TRBD1 | . | TRBJ1-3 | TRBV10-3 | TGTGCCATCAGTGCCGCGTCTCTCGGACAGGGCCCTCTCTCTGGAAACACCATATATTTT | CAISAASLGQGPLSGNTIYF
TRBD1 | . | TRBJ2-2 | TRBV5-1 | TGCGCCAGCAGCTTGAACAGGGGGCAGCTGTTTTTT | CASSLNRGQLFF
. | . | TRBJ2-5 | TRBV7-9 | TGTGCCAGCAGCTTCAGTGAGACCCAGTACTTC | CASSFSETQYF
TRBD2 | . | TRBJ2-4 | TRBV25-1 | TGTGCCAGCAGTGGGCTAGCGGGAGTGAACATTCAGTACTTC | CASSGLAGVNIQYF
TRBD1 | . | TRBJ1-1 | TRBV18 | TGTGCCAGCTCACGCTCACAGGGGGCGTTGGACACTGAAGCTTTCTTT | CASSRSQGALDTEAFF
TRBD2 | . | TRBJ2-1 | TRBV9 | TGTGCCAGCAGTCGACTAGCGGACTCCTACAATGAGCAGTTCTTC | CASSRLADSYNEQFF
. | few | TRBJ2-7 | TRBV5-1 | TGCGCCAGCAGCTTAAATGCCGGGAGCCGCGACGAGCAGTACTTC | CASSLNAGSRDEQYF
TRBD2 | . | TRBJ2-7 | TRBV7-6 | TGTGCCAGCAGCTTAGGTCGACTAGCGGCCGTACCCTACGAGCAGTACTTC | CASSLGRLAAVPYEQYF
. | . | TRBJ1-1 | TRBV29-1 | TGCAGCGTTGTGGTGTACCGGGAAATGAACACTGAAGCTTTCTTT | CSVVVYREMNTEAFF
TRBD1 | few | TRBJ1-6 | TRBV5-1 | TGCGCCAGCAGCTTGGTACAGGGGCCGGATTCACCCCTCCACTTT | CASSLVQGPDSPLHF
. | . | TRBJ1-2 | TRBV28 | TGTGCCAGCAGTTTAGGGCAGACAAACTATGGCTACACCTTC | CASSLGQTNYGYTF
TRBD2 | . | TRBJ2-7 | TRBV5-1 | TGCGCCAGCAGCTTAGCGGGAGACCCCTACGAGCAGTACTTC | CASSLAGDPYEQYF
. | . | TRBJ2-1 | TRBV2 | TGTGCCAGCAGATCAGATAGGGGCTCCTACAATGAGCAGTTCTTC | CASRSDRGSYNEQFF
TRBD1 | . | TRBJ1-6 | TRBV28 | TGTGCCAGGGGACGAGGACCGGGACAGAGTAATTCACCCCTCCACTTT | CARGRGPGQSNSPLHF
TRBD1 | . | TRBJ2-3 | TRBV2 | TGTGCCAGCAGAGAGAGACAGGGGTCCACAGATACGCAGTATTTT | CASRERQGSTDTQYF
. | . | TRBJ1-5 | TRBV23-1 | TGCGCCAGCAGTCAATCGTGCCCCAGGGGACATCAGCCCCAGCATTTT | CASSQSCPRGHQPQHF
TRBD2 | . | TRBJ2-1 | TRBV15 | TGTGCCACCAGCCCGAGCGGGATAGCCTACAATGAGCAGTTCTTC | CATSPSGIAYNEQFF
TRBD1 | . | TRBJ2-7 | TRBV25-1 | TGTGCCAGCAGGAGACAGGGGAATAACGAGCAGTACTTC | CASRRQGNNEQYF
. | . | TRBJ2-7 | TRBV5-6 | TGTGCCAGCAGCTCAAGTCCAGGCTCCGAGCAGTACTTC | CASSSSPGSEQYF
. | . | TRBJ2-5 | TRBV25-1 | TGTGCCAGCGGGGGGACAGCCCAAGAGACCCAGTACTTC | CASGGTAQETQYF
. | . | TRBJ1-5 | TRBV2 | TGTGCCAGCAGTGAAAGACAGACAAATCAGCCCCAGCATTTT | CASSERQTNQPQHF
. | . | TRBJ2-7 | TRBV6-5 | TGTGCCAGCAGTCACGGCGGGACGAATGAGCAGTACTTC | CASSHGGTNEQYF
. | . | TRBJ2-5 | TRBV7-3 | TGTGCCAGCTCACAGGCGATCCAAGAGACCCAGTACTTC | CASSQAIQETQYF
. | . | TRBJ1-2 | TRBV27 | TGTGCCAGCAGTTTCCAGGGTAACTATGGCTACACCTTC | CASSFQGNYGYTF
TRBD1 | . | TRBJ1-2 | TRBV10-1 | TGCGCCAGCAGTGACCCCGGACAGGGCTATGGCTACACCTTC | CASSDPGQGYGYTF
TRBD1 | once | TRBJ1-1 | TRBV28 | TGTGCCAGCACCCCCTTCTTGGGACAGGGGGCTATGCGGTGGACTGAAGCTTTCTTT | CASTPFLGQGAMRWTEAFF
. | few | TRBJ1-5 | TRBV27 | TGTGCCAGCAGCAGGGAGGGCGGCCAGCCCCAGCATTTT | CASSREGGQPQHF
. | . | TRBJ1-5 | TRBV27 | TGTGCCAGCAGTTTAACACCCAATCAGCCCCAGCATTTT | CASSLTPNQPQHF
TRBD1 | . | TRBJ1-2 | TRBV2 | TGTGCCAGCAGTGAAGAAGGGACAGGGGGCTACTATGGCTACACCTTC | CASSEEGTGGYYGYTF
TRBD1 | . | TRBJ2-7 | TRBV6-1 | TGTGCCAGCAGTGAAACAGGGGCCTACGAGCAGTACTTC | CASSETGAYEQYF
TRBD1 | once | TRBJ1-2 | TRBV7-2 | TGTGCCAGCAGCTTGGGGACAGGGTCAGGCTACACCTTC | CASSLGTGSGYTF
TRBD1 | . | TRBJ1-5 | TRBV28 | TGTGCCGAAGGGACAGTCAATCAGCCCCAGCATTTT | CAEGTVNQPQHF
. | . | TRBJ1-3 | TRBV18 | TGTGCCAGCTCACCACGTCCCCTTTTATTTGGAAACACCATATATTTT | CASSPRPLLFGNTIYF
TRBD2 | . | TRBJ2-7 | TRBV19 | TGTGCCACCAAACCCGGGACTAGCGGGGACTACGAGCAGTACTTC | CATKPGTSGDYEQYF
. | . | TRBJ1-1 | TRBV18 | TGTGCCAGCTCATCAGGGGAATTGGTGGCTTTCTTT | CASSSGELVAFF
TRBD1 | . | TRBJ1-6 | TRBV3-1/TRBV3-2 | TGTGCCAGCAGCCACCGCGACAGGGGGCAAGGTTCACCCCTCCACTTT | CASSHRDRGQGSPLHF
. | . | TRBJ1-2 | TRBV28 | TGTGCCAGCAGTAACAATAGACACGCCGATAACTATGGCTACACCTTC | CASSNNRHADNYGYTF
. | . | TRBJ1-1 | TRBV5-1 | TGCGCCAGCAGCCAACAGGTAACCCACACTGAAGCTTTCTTT | CASSQQVTHTEAFF
. | . | TRBJ2-5 | TRBV12-5 | TGTGCTAGTGCATTAACCAGCCAAGAGACCCAGTACTTC | CASALTSQETQYF
. | . | TRBJ2-3 | TRBV12-5 | TGTGCTAGTGGTTTGGTAGGAGCAGATACGCAGTATTTT | CASGLVGADTQYF
TRBD1 | . | TRBJ1-5 | TRBV28 | TGTGCCAGCAGTTTCCAGGGGGTATCTCGCAATCAGCCCCAGCATTTT | CASSFQGVSRNQPQHF
TRBD2 | . | TRBJ2-1 | TRBV18 | TGTGCCAGCTCACCACTTGCGGGGGCGAGCGGGAGCGATGAGCAGTTCTTC | CASSPLAGASGSDEQFF
. | . | TRBJ1-2 | TRBV28 | TGTGCCAGCAGTTTAGCGATCGTCGGGGGCTACACCTTC | CASSLAIVGGYTF
. | . | TRBJ2-5 | TRBV6-1 | TGTGCCAGCAGTGAATTAGGGCGGGATGAGACCCAGTACTTC | CASSELGRDETQYF
. | . | TRBJ2-1 | TRBV3-1/TRBV3-2 | TGTGCCAGCAGCCAAGGAGGAGGCCCGCATGAGCAGTTCTTC | CASSQGGGPHEQFF
. | . | TRBJ2-2 | TRBV27 | TGTGCCAGCAATCAGGAAGTCGGCACCGGGGAGCTGTTTTTT | CASNQEVGTGELFF
. | . | TRBJ1-5 | TRBV5-1 | TGCGCCAGCAGCTTGGACGGTAATAATCAGCCCCAGCATTTT | CASSLDGNNQPQHF
. | . | TRBJ2-7 | TRBV27 | TGTGCCAGCAGACCGGACAGCAGCTACGAGCAGTACTTC | CASRPDSSYEQYF
. | . | TRBJ1-2 | TRBV18 | TGTGCCAGCTCACGACCGGGTTCAGGACCGGGGGGCTACACCTTC | CASSRPGSGPGGYTF
TRBD1 | once | TRBJ2-5 | TRBV15 | TGTGCCACCAGCAGTAGACAGGGTTTACAAGAGACCCAGTACTTC | CATSSRQGLQETQYF
. | . | TRBJ2-6 | TRBV29-1 | TGCAGCGTTGCGAGCTCTGGGGCCAACGTCCTGACTTTC | CSVASSGANVLTF
. | . | TRBJ1-1 | TRBV27 | TGTGCCAGCAGTTTAAACAGGTACTCTGAAGCTTTCTTT | CASSLNRYSEAFF
TRBD1 | . | TRBJ1-1 | TRBV28 | TGTGCCAGCAGCTCGGGGACAGGTATGAACACTGAAGCTTTCTTT | CASSSGTGMNTEAFF
TRBD1 | . | TRBJ2-7 | TRBV29-1 | TGCAGCGTTGCTTCGGACAGGGGAGGCGAGCAGTACTTC | CSVASDRGGEQYF
. | . | TRBJ1-4 | TRBV2 | TGTGCCAGCATCAAAGGCGGGGCCGCTAATGAAAAACTGTTTTTT | CASIKGGAANEKLFF
TRBD2 | . | TRBJ2-1 | TRBV7-2 | TGTGCCAGCAGAAAAGGGACTAGCGGGGCCTACAATGAGCAGTTCTTC | CASRKGTSGAYNEQFF
. | . | TRBJ2-1 | TRBV10-3 | TGTGCCAAACGGCGCGGGGGCCCTAGCTACAATGAGCAGTTCTTC | CAKRRGGPSYNEQFF
TRBD2 | . | TRBJ2-5 | TRBV6-5 | TGTGCCAGCAGGGTGGGACTAGCGCAAGAGACCCAGTACTTC | CASRVGLAQETQYF
. | . | TRBJ1-1 | TRBV28 | TGTGCCAGCAGTTCGGAATCGGACAGAGACACTGAAGCTTTCTTT | CASSSESDRDTEAFF